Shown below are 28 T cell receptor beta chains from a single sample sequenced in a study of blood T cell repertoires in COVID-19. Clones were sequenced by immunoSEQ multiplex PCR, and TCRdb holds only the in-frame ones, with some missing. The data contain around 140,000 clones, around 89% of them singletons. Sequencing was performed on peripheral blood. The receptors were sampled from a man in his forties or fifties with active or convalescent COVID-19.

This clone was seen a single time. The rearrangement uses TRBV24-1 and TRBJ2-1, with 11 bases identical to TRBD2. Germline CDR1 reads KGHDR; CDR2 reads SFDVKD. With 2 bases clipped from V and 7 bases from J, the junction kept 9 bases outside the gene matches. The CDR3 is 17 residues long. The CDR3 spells CATSDSKLAGDLNEQFF. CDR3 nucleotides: TGTGCCACCAGTGATTCAAAACTAGCGGGAGACTTGAATGAGCAGTTCTTC.

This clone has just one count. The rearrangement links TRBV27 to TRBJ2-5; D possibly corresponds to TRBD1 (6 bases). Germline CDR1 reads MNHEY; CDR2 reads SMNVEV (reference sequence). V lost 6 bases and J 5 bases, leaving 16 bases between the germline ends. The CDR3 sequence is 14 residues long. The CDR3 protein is CASSLGQFLETQYF. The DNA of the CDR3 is TGTGCCAGCAGCCTCGGACAGTTCCTTGAGACCCAGTACTTC.

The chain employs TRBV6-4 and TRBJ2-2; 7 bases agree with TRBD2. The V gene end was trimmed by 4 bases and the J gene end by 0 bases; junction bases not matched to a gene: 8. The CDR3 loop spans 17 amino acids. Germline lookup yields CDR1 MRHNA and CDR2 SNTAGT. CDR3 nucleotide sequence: TGTGCCAGCAGTGTTCGGTCTAGCGGACCGAACACCGGGGAGCTGTTTTTT. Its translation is CASSVRSSGPNTGELFF.

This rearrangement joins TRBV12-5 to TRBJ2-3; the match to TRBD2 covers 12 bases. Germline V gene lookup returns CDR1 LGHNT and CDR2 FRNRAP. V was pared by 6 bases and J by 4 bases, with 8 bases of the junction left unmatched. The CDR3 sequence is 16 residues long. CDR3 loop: CASGQSGTSGSDTQYF. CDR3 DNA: TGTGCTAGTGGCCAATCCGGGACTAGCGGGTCAGATACGCAGTATTTT.

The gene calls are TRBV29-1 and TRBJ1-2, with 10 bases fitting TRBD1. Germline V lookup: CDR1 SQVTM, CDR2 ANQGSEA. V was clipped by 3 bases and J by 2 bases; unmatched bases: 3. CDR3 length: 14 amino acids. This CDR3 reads CSVEPGQGNYGYTF. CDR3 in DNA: TGCAGCGTTGAGCCGGGACAGGGGAACTATGGCTACACCTTC.

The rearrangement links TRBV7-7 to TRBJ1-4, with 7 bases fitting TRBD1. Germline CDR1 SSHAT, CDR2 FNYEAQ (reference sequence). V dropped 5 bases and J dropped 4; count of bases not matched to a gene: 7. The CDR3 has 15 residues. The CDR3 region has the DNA TGTGCCAGCAGCCCCGGGGACAGATTTAATGAAAAACTGTTTTTT. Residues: CASSPGDRFNEKLFF.

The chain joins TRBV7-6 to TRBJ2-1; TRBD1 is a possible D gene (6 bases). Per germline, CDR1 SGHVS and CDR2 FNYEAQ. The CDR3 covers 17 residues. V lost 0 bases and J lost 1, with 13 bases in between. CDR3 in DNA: TGTGCCAGCAGCTTAGCAAGGACAGAGGGGTCCTACAATGAGCAGTTCTTC. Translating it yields CASSLARTEGSYNEQFF.

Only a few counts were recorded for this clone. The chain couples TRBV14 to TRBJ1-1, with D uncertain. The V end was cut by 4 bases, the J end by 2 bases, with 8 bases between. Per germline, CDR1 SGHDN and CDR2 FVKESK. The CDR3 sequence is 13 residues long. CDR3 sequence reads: CASSPKRNTEAFF. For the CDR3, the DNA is TGTGCCAGCAGCCCCAAGAGAAACACTGAAGCTTTCTTT.

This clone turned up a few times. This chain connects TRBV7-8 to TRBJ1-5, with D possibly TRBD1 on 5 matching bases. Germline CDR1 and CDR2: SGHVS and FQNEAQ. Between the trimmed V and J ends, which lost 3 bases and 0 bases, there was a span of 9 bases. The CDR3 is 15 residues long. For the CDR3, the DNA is TGTGCCAGCAGCTTGGGGACTGTTAGCAATCAGCCCCAGCATTTT. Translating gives CASSLGTVSNQPQHF.

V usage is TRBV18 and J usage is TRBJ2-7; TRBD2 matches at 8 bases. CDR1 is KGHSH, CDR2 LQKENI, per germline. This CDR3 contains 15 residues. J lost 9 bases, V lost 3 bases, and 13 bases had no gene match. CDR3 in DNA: TGTGCCAGCTCACCCGCGCGGGAGGTCGTATCAGGGCAGTACTTC. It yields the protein CASSPAREVVSGQYF. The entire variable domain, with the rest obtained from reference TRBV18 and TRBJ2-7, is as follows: NAGVMQNPRHLVRRRGQEARLRCSPMKGHSHVYWYRQLPEEGLKFMVYLQKENIIDESGMPKERFSAEFPKEGPSILRIQQVVRGDSAAYFCASSPAREVVSGQYFGPGTRLTVT.

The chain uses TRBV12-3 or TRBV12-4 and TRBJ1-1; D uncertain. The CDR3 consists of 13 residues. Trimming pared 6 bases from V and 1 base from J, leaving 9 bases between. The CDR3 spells CASSFTRNTEAFF. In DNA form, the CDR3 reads TGTGCCAGCAGCTTTACGAGGAACACTGAAGCTTTCTTT.

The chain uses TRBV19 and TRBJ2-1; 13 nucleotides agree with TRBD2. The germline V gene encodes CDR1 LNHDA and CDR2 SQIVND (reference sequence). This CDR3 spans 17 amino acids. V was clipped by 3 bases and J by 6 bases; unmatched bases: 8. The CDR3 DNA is TGTGCCAGTAGTATGGCCCCTACTAGCGGGGGGGCCAATGAGCAGTTCTTC. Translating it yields CASSMAPTSGGANEQFF.

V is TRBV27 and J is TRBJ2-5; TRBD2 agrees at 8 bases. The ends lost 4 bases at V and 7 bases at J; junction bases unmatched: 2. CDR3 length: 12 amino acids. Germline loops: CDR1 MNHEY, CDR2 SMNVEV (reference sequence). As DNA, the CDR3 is TGTGCCAGCAGTTCCGGGGGGGGGACCCAGTACTTC. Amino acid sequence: CASSSGGGTQYF.

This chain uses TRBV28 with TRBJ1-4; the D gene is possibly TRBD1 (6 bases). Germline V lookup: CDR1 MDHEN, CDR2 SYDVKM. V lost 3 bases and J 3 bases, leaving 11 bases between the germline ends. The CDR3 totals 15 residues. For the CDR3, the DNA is TGTGCCAGCAGTTTCACAGGGCAGCCTAATGAAAAACTGTTTTTT. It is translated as CASSFTGQPNEKLFF.

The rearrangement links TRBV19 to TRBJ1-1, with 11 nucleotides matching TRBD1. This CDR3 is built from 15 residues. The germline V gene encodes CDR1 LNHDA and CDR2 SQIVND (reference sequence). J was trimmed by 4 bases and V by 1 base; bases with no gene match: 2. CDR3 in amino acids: CASSIVGTGGTEAFF. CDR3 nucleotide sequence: TGTGCCAGTAGTATAGTCGGGACAGGGGGCACTGAAGCTTTCTTT.

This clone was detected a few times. CDR3 coding DNA: TGTGCTAGTGGCCCCCGGGGGGCCTCCTACGAGCAGTACTTC. Amino acids: CASGPRGASYEQYF. The J gene is TRBJ2-7, the V gene TRBV12-5; D possibly corresponds to TRBD2 (7 bases). CDR1 LGHNT and CDR2 FRNRAP come from the germline V gene. V was clipped by 6 bases and J by 0 bases, with 12 bases between them. The CDR3 covers 14 residues. The complete variable domain, with remaining parts taken from reference TRBV12-5 and TRBJ2-7, reads DARVTQTPRHKVTEMGQEVTMRCQPILGHNTVFWYRQTMMQGLELLAYFRNRAPLDDSGMPKDRFSAEMPDATLATLKIQPSEPRDSAVYFCASGPRGASYEQYFGPGTRLTVT.

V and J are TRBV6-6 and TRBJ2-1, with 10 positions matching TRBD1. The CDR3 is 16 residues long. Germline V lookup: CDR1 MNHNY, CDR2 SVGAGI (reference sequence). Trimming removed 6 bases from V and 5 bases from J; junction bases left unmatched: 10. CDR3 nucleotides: TGTGCCAGCAGAATTCCCCGGGACAGGGGCCACAATGAGCAGTTCTTC. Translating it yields CASRIPRDRGHNEQFF.

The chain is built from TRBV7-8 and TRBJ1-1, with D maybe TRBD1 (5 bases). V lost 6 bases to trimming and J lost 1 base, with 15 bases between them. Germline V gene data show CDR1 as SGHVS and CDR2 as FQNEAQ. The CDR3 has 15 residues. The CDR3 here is CASSTKQVQNTEAFF. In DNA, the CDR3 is TGTGCCAGCAGTACGAAACAGGTTCAGAACACTGAAGCTTTCTTT.

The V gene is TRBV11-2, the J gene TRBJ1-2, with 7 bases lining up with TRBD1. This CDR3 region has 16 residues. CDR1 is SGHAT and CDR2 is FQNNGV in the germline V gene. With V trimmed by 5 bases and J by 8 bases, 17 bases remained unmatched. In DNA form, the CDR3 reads TGTGCCAGCAGCCGTAGGACAGGAAACAAAGGAGGCGGCTACACCTTC. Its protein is CASSRRTGNKGGGYTF.

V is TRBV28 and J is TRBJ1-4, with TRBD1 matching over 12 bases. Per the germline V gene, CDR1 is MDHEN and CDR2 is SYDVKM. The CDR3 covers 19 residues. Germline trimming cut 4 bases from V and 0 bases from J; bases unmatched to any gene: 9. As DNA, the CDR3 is TGTGCCAGCAGTTCGGGACAGGGGGCACGGTTTGCAACTAATGAAAAACTGTTTTTT. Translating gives CASSSGQGARFATNEKLFF.

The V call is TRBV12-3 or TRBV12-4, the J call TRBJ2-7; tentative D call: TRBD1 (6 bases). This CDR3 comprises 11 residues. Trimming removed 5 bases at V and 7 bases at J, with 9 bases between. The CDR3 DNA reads TGTGCCAGCAGTCTTCAGGGGGAGCAGTACTTC. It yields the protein CASSLQGEQYF.

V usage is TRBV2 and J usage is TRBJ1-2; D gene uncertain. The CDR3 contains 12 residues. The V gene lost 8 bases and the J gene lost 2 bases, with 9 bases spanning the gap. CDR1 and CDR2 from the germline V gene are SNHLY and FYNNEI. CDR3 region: CASRVENYGYTF. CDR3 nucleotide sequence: TGTGCCAGCCGAGTAGAGAACTATGGCTACACCTTC. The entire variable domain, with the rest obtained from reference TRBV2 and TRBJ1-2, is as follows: EPEVTQTPSHQVTQMGQEVILRCVPISNHLYFYWYRQILGQKVEFLVSFYNNEISEKSEIFDDQFSVERPDGSNFTLKIRSTKLEDSAMYFCASRVENYGYTFGSGTRLTVV.

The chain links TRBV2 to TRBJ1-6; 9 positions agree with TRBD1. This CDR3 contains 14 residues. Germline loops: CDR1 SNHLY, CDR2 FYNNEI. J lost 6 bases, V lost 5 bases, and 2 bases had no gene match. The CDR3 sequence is CASSWDRANSPLHF. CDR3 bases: TGTGCCAGCAGTTGGGACAGGGCTAATTCACCCCTCCACTTT.

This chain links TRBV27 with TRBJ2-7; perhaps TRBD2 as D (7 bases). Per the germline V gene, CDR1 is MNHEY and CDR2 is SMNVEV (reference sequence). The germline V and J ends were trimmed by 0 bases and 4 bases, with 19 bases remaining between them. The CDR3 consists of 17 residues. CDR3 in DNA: TGTGCCAGCAGTTTATCTTCTACGGCAGGGAGGGGGTACGAGCAGTACTTC. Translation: CASSLSSTAGRGYEQYF.

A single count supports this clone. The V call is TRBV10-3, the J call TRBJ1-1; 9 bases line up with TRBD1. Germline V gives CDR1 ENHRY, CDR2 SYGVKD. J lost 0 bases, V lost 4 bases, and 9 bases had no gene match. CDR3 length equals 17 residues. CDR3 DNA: TGTGCCATCAGTGTCGACAGGGGGGGTGGCGTGAACACTGAAGCTTTCTTT. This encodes CAISVDRGGGVNTEAFF.

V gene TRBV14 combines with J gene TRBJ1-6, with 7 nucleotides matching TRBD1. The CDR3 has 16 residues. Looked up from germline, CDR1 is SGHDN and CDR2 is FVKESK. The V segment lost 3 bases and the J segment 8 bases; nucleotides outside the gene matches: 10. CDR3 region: CASSQRRGRFDSPLHF. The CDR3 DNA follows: TGTGCCAGCAGCCAGAGGAGGGGGCGCTTTGATTCACCCCTCCACTTT. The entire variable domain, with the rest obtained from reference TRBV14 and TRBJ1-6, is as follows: EAGVTQFPSHSVIEKGQTVTLRCDPISGHDNLYWYRRVMGKEIKFLLHFVKESKQDESGMPNNRFLAERTGGTYSTLKVQPAELEDSGVYFCASSQRRGRFDSPLHFGNGTRLTVT.

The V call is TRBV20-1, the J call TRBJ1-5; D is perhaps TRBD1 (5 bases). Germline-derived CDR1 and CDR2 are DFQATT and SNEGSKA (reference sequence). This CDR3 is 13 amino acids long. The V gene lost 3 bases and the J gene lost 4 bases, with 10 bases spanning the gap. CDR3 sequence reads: CSASQGVNQPQHF. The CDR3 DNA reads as TGCAGTGCTAGTCAAGGGGTTAATCAGCCCCAGCATTTT.

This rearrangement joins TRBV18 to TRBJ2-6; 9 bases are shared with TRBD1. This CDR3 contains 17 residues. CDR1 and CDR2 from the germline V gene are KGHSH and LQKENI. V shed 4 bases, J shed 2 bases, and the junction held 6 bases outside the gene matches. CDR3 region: CASSRGQGPAGANVLTF. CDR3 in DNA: TGTGCCAGCTCACGAGGACAGGGGCCAGCTGGGGCCAACGTCCTGACTTTC.